The 30 T cell receptor beta chains below come from one sample, sequenced in a study of radiotherapy plus CTLA-4 blockade in lung cancer. TCRdb's copy holds only in-frame clones and misses some; the assay was immunoSEQ multiplex PCR. The sample lists 60,000 to 75,000 clones; around 76% were seen once. This specimen consisted of peripheral blood, obtained from a patient treated with radiotherapy plus ipilimumab. The receptors originated from a human donor with non-small cell lung cancer whose response to radiotherapy plus ipilimumab could not be evaluated. Some clones in this sample may be carry-over from other donors' samples.

This clone was seen a single time. This chain links TRBV6-5 with TRBJ2-7; TRBD1 matches at 7 bases. CDR3 length: 14 amino acids. Germline CDR1 is MNHEY and CDR2 is SVGAGI. The ends lost 0 bases at V and 5 bases at J; junction bases unmatched: 4. CDR3 region: CASSYSSTGDEQYF. DNA for the CDR3: TGTGCCAGCAGTTACTCGTCTACAGGGGACGAGCAGTACTTC.

The chain has TRBV5-6 and TRBJ1-4; the D gene is possibly TRBD1 (5 bases). This CDR3 is 13 amino acids long. Trimming removed 1 base from V and 11 bases from J, with 12 bases in between. Germline CDR1 is SGHDT and CDR2 is YYEEEE. The CDR3 spells CASSLRPGRKLFF. CDR3 nucleotide sequence: TGTGCCAGCAGCTTGAGGCCAGGGCGGAAACTGTTTTTT.

The CDR3 bases are TGTGCCAGTAGTTCTCAGGGAAGGGCCACTGAAGCTTTCTTT. Its protein product is CASSSQGRATEAFF. This sequence joins TRBV19 and TRBJ1-1; D may be TRBD1 (5 bases). Deletions cut 5 bases from V and 4 bases from J, with 14 bases between. There are 14 residues in the CDR3. The germline CDR1 and CDR2 sequences are LNHDA and SQIVND (reference sequence).

The chain joins TRBV6-6 to TRBJ2-7; weak D call: TRBD2 (6 bases). V was cut by 2 bases and J by 2 bases, with 10 bases left in between. Germline lookup yields CDR1 MNHNY and CDR2 SVGAGI (reference sequence). The length of the CDR3 is 14 residues. As DNA, the CDR3 is TGTGCCAGCAGTTACGTACGCGGGACCTACGAGCAGTACTTC. It translates to CASSYVRGTYEQYF.

V is TRBV5-1 and J is TRBJ2-5; 7 bases are shared with TRBD2. Germline V gives CDR1 SGHRS, CDR2 YFSETQ. This CDR3 has 14 amino acids. V shed 1 base, J shed 5 bases, and the junction held 5 bases outside the gene matches. The CDR3 loop is CASSLPPAGETQYF. The CDR3 bases are TGCGCCAGCAGCTTGCCCCCAGCGGGGGAGACCCAGTACTTC.

The J gene is TRBJ2-7, the V gene TRBV19; 10 nucleotides align to TRBD2. J gave up 2 bases and V 5 bases, and 3 bases lay outside the gene matches. CDR3 length: 14 residues. Germline V gene data show CDR1 as LNHDA and CDR2 as SQIVND (reference sequence). The CDR3 DNA reads as TGTGCCAGTAGTGCAGCGGGGGGGACCTACGAGCAGTACTTC. The encoded protein is CASSAAGGTYEQYF.

The gene calls are TRBV10-1 and TRBJ1-2; D ambiguous. The CDR3 consists of 15 residues. Germline lookup yields CDR1 WNHNN and CDR2 SYGVQD (reference sequence). Trimming removed 8 bases from V and 0 bases from J, with 16 bases in between. CDR3 protein: CASPHLSSSNYGYTF. In DNA, the CDR3 is TGCGCCAGCCCCCACCTAAGTAGCTCTAACTATGGCTACACCTTC.

The chain is built from TRBV30 and TRBJ1-1; 11 bases are a match to TRBD1. Germline V gives CDR1 GTSNPN, CDR2 SVGIG (reference sequence). This CDR3 contains 16 residues. The V and J ends lost 3 bases and 4 bases, in that order; junction bases with no gene match: 10. CDR3 loop: CAWRAPRDRGFTEAFF. The CDR3 bases are TGTGCCTGGAGGGCCCCCCGGGACAGGGGGTTCACTGAAGCTTTCTTT. The full variable domain, its missing parts supplied by reference TRBV30 and TRBJ1-1, is SQTIHQWPATLVQPVGSPLSLECTVEGTSNPNLYWYRQAAGRGLQLLFYSVGIGQISSEVPQNLSASRPQDRQFILSSKKLLLSDSGFYLCAWRAPRDRGFTEAFFGQGTRLTVV.

CDR3 nucleotide sequence: TGTGCCAGCAGTGAAGCGTTGGCAGGGGTGGGCTACGAGCAGTACTTC. Protein: CASSEALAGVGYEQYF. This chain uses TRBV6-1 with TRBJ2-7; D may be TRBD1 (6 bases). CDR3 size: 16 residues. Trimming took 0 bases from V and 3 from J, leaving 15 bases between them. Germline CDR1 is MNHNS and CDR2 is SASEGT.

The chain combines TRBV28 with TRBJ1-2, with 9 bases identical to TRBD1. V shed 8 bases, J shed 4 bases, and the junction held 14 bases outside the gene matches. The germline V gene has CDR1 MDHEN and CDR2 SYDVKM. The CDR3 runs to 16 residues. CDR3 coding DNA: TGTGCCAGCCGACCCGAGGGGGACAGGGCGGTCTATGGCTACACCTTC. This translates into CASRPEGDRAVYGYTF.

The rearrangement joins TRBV27 to TRBJ2-1; 11 bases are a match to TRBD2. V was clipped by 5 bases and J by 4 bases; unmatched bases: 7. Germline values: CDR1 MNHEY, CDR2 SMNVEV (reference sequence). The CDR3 has 16 amino acids. CDR3 protein: CASSATSGGKYNEQFF. In DNA, the CDR3 is TGTGCCAGCAGTGCTACTAGCGGGGGTAAATACAATGAGCAGTTCTTC.

The chain has TRBV7-2 and TRBJ2-7; no reliable D call. CDR1 and CDR2 from the germline V gene are SGHTA and FQGNSA. The CDR3 is 14 residues long. Trimming shortened V by 1 base and J by 3 bases, and 10 bases separated the two germline ends. The CDR3 region has the DNA TGTGCCAGCAGCTTAGAACAGACCCTCTACGAGCAGTACTTC. Translating gives CASSLEQTLYEQYF. Full variable domain (remainder filled in from reference TRBV7-2 and TRBJ2-7): GAGVSQSPSNKVTEKGKDVELRCDPISGHTALYWYRQSLGQGLEFLIYFQGNSAPDKSGLPSDRFSAERTGGSVSTLTIQRTQQEDSAVYLCASSLEQTLYEQYFGPGTRLTVT.

The chain carries TRBV28 and TRBJ2-2; the D is unclear. V shed 2 bases and J shed 6 bases, with 7 bases lying between them. CDR1 MDHEN and CDR2 SYDVKM come from the germline V gene. The CDR3 covers 13 residues. The CDR3: CASSLTPAGELFF. CDR3 in DNA: TGTGCCAGCAGTTTAACTCCCGCCGGGGAGCTGTTTTTT.

This clone appeared a single time. J is TRBJ2-2 and V is TRBV19; TRBD1 aligns across 10 bases. V shed 5 bases and J 6 bases; nucleotides not matched to a gene: 6. From germline, CDR1 is LNHDA and CDR2 SQIVND (reference sequence). There are 15 residues in the CDR3. Written as DNA, the CDR3 is TGTGCCAGTAGTCGACAGGGGGCGCTGGCCGGGGAGCTGTTTTTT. Translating it yields CASSRQGALAGELFF.

Concerning this clone itself: It is unclear where the CDR3 begins or ends on the DNA, so no DNA is shown, and the CDR3 is as TCRdb lists it. The CDR3 protein is CASTYGVAGGSKFF. The chain carries TRBV5-6 and TRBJ2-1; the table's D call, TRBD2, was not checked against the DNA. The CDR3 contains 14 residues when both ends are counted. CDR1 and CDR2 (germline): SGHDT, YYEEEE.

This chain connects TRBV6-5 to TRBJ2-1; 9 bases map to TRBD1. Germline CDR1 reads MNHEY; CDR2 reads SVGAGI. The CDR3 spans 15 residues. V was clipped by 5 bases and J by 2 bases; unmatched bases: 4. CDR3 DNA sequence: TGTGCCAGCAGTAAAGGGACAGGGCCCTACAATGAGCAGTTCTTC. As protein: CASSKGTGPYNEQFF.

The chain recombines TRBV18 with TRBJ1-1; the match to TRBD1 covers 7 bases. V was clipped by 2 bases and J by 4 bases; unmatched bases: 7. The germline CDR1 and CDR2 sequences are KGHSH and LQKENI. The CDR3 is 15 amino acids. The DNA of the CDR3 is TGTGCCAGCTCACCAAACCAGGGGGAGATCACTGAAGCTTTCTTT. Its protein product is CASSPNQGEITEAFF.

V is TRBV7-8 and J is TRBJ2-7; D gene ambiguous. Trimming removed 2 bases from V and 3 bases from J, with 8 bases in between. The germline V gene has CDR1 SGHVS and CDR2 FQNEAQ. CDR3 length equals 13 residues. The CDR3 DNA reads TGTGCCAGCAGCTTACCTCAGGACTACGAGCAGTACTTC. This sequence encodes CASSLPQDYEQYF.

This clone was seen only a few times. CDR3 in amino acids: CASSPGTGGNIQYF. As DNA, the CDR3 is TGTGCCAGCAGCCCCGGGACAGGGGGTAACATTCAGTACTTC. The rearrangement uses TRBV5-5 and TRBJ2-4; 11 nucleotides line up with TRBD1. The CDR3 length is 14 residues. Germline loops: CDR1 SGHKS, CDR2 YYEKEE (reference sequence). V trimming: 4 bases; J trimming: 7 bases; junction bases outside the gene matches: 4.

The genes are TRBV9 and TRBJ2-2; TRBD1 aligns across 8 bases. Unmatched junction bases numbered 8, after V lost 0 bases and J lost 7 bases. This CDR3 is built from 16 residues. The germline gives CDR1 SGDLS, CDR2 YYNGEE. The CDR3 nucleotides read TGTGCCAGCAGCGTAGCTATGGACAGGGTGGTCGGGGAGCTGTTTTTT. It specifies CASSVAMDRVVGELFF.

This clone was recorded only once. This chain links TRBV18 with TRBJ2-7; no definite D call. The CDR3 runs to 17 residues. CDR1 is KGHSH, CDR2 LQKENI, per germline. V shed 1 base and J shed 3 bases, with 19 bases lying between them. The CDR3 nucleotides read TGTGCCAGCTCACCACTTTCCCCCGCTAATCGAGGCTACGAGCAGTACTTC. Translating it yields CASSPLSPANRGYEQYF.

This clone was detected only once. The chain joins TRBV27 to TRBJ1-3, with D possibly being TRBD1 (5 bases). Germline CDR1 MNHEY, CDR2 SMNVEV (reference sequence). Trimming removed 7 bases from V and 2 bases from J, with 12 bases in between. This CDR3 comprises 14 residues. The DNA for the CDR3 is TGTGCCAGCAAAAGTGCGGGGGCTGGAAACACCATATATTTT. This encodes CASKSAGAGNTIYF.

This clone was picked up one time. The CDR3 bases are TGTGCCAGTAGTATGGGCCCTTACCTGGGTGCTAATGAAAAACTGTTTTTT. It translates to CASSMGPYLGANEKLFF. V gene TRBV19 combines with J gene TRBJ1-4; no clear D. This CDR3 is built from 17 residues. V was shortened by 3 bases and J by 3 bases, with 17 bases between the two germline ends. CDR1 is LNHDA and CDR2 is SQIVND in the germline V gene (reference sequence).

The J gene is TRBJ2-3, the V gene TRBV15; TRBD2 agrees at 10 bases. Germline-derived CDR1 and CDR2 are LNHNV and YYDKDF (reference sequence). This CDR3 has 18 residues. V lost 1 base to trimming and J lost 4 bases; unmatched junction nucleotides: 11. The chain's CDR3 is CATSRARSGGLGADTQYF. CDR3 DNA: TGTGCCACCAGCAGAGCCCGTAGCGGGGGGTTAGGGGCAGATACGCAGTATTTT.

The table lists this clone with a few counts. The chain uses TRBV2 and TRBJ2-7, with 8 bases aligning to TRBD1. After removal of 6 bases from V and 2 bases from J, the junction contained 6 bases not matched to a gene. CDR3 length equals 14 residues. Germline V lookup: CDR1 SNHLY, CDR2 FYNNEI. The CDR3 protein is CASRVQGGPYEQYF. As DNA, the CDR3 is TGTGCCAGCAGGGTACAGGGGGGCCCCTACGAGCAGTACTTC. The whole variable domain, filled in from reference TRBV2 and TRBJ2-7, reads EPEVTQTPSHQVTQMGQEVILRCVPISNHLYFYWYRQILGQKVEFLVSFYNNEISEKSEIFDDQFSVERPDGSNFTLKIRSTKLEDSAMYFCASRVQGGPYEQYFGPGTRLTVT.

This clone was found once. The V and J genes are TRBV6-5 and TRBJ2-7; the D gene is possibly TRBD1 (6 bases). The CDR3 contains 13 residues. In germline, CDR1 is MNHEY, CDR2 SVGAGI. Trimming cost V 0 bases and J 10 bases, with 13 bases left between them. DNA of the CDR3: TGTGCCAGCAGTTACTCTTCCGGCAGGGGCCAGTACTTC. It codes for CASSYSSGRGQYF.

The rearrangement uses TRBV4-1 and TRBJ2-7; 8 bases fit TRBD2. Germline V lookup: CDR1 MGHRA, CDR2 YSYEKL. V trimming: 4 bases; J trimming: 3 bases; junction bases outside the gene matches: 14. The CDR3 totals 17 residues. The CDR3 here is CASSPTGGASGGYEQYF. The CDR3 DNA reads as TGCGCCAGCAGCCCTACCGGGGGGGCTAGCGGCGGCTACGAGCAGTACTTC.

J is TRBJ2-6 and V is TRBV7-9, with a possible D match to TRBD2 (5 bases). The germline V gene has CDR1 SEHNR and CDR2 FQNEAQ (reference sequence). The CDR3 spans 15 residues. Trimming left V 5 bases short and J 3 bases short, with 11 bases between. The chain's CDR3 is CASSPKEVGANVLTF. In nucleotides, the CDR3 is TGTGCCAGCAGCCCGAAGGAGGTTGGGGCCAACGTCCTGACTTTC.

This chain links TRBV7-2 with TRBJ2-5; D not certain. CDR3 length: 11 amino acids. Germline V gene data show CDR1 as SGHTA and CDR2 as FQGNSA. V lost 4 bases, J lost 4 bases, and 4 bases lay in between. CDR3 coding DNA: TGTGCCAGCAGCTCCTTAGAGACCCAGTACTTC. Residues: CASSSLETQYF.

The J gene is TRBJ2-7, the V gene TRBV6-1; 9 bases fit TRBD1. V dropped 3 bases and J dropped 2; count of bases not matched to a gene: 2. CDR1 is MNHNS, CDR2 SASEGT, per germline. This CDR3 comprises 14 residues. CDR3 sequence (DNA): TGTGCCAGCAGTGATGGGACAGGGCCCTACGAGCAGTACTTC. The encoded protein is CASSDGTGPYEQYF.